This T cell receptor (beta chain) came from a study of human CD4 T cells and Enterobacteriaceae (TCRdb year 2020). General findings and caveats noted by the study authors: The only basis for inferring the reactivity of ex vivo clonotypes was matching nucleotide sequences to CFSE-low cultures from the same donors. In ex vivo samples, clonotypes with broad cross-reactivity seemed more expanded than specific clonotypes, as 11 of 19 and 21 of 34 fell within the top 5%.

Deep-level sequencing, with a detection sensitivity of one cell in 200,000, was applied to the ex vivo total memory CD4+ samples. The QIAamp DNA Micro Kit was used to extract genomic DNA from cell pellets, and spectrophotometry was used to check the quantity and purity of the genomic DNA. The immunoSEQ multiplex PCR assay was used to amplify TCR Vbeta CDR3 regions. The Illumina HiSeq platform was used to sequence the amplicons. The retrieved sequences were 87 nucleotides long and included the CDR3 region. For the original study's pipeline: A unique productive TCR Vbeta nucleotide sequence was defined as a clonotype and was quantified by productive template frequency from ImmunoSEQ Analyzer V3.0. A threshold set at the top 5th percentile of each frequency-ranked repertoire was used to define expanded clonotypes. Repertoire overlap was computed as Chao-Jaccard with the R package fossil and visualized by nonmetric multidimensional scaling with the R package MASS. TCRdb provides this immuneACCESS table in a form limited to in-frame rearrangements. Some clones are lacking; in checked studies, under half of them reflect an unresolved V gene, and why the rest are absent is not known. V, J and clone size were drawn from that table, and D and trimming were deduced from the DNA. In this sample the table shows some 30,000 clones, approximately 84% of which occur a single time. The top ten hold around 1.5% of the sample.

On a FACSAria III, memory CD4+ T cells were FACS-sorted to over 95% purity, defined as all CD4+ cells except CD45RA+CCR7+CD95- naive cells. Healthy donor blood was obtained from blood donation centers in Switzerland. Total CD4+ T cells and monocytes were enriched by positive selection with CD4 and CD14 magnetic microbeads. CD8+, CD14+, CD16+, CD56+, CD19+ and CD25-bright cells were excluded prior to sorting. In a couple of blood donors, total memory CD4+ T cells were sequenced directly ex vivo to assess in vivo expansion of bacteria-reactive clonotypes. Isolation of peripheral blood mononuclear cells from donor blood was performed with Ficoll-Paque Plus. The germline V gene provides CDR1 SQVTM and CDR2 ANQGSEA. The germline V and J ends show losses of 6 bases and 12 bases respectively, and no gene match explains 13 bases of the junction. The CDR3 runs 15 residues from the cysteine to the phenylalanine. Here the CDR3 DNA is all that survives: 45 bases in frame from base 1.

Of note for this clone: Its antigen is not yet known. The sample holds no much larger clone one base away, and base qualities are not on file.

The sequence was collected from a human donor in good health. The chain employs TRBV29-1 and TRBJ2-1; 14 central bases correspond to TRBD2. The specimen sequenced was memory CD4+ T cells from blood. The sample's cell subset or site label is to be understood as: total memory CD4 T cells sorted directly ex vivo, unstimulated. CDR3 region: CSVSRGLAGVMRQFF. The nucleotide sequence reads TGCAGCGTCAGTAGGGGACTAGCGGGAGTAATGAGGCAGTTCTTC.